What follows is one T cell receptor beta chain and its context. The junction had 13 bases not matched to a gene; V was cut back by 5 bases and J by 6 bases. CDR1 is MNHEY and CDR2 is SMNVEV in the germline V gene (reference sequence). CDR3 length equals 16 residues. These data originate in a study of blood T cell repertoires in COVID-19. The wider study: Samples of COVID-19 (acute and convalescent) were obtained from the United States, Italy and Spain. PBMCs, B-cell-depleted T cells, or T cells were the source of the cDNA or gDNA that made up the material.

Authors' processing steps: By means of reference gene primer amplification, nucleated cell counts were estimated. Using immunoSEQ multiplex PCR, the repertoire was profiled, and TCRdb retains in-frame clones only, with some absent. V, J and clone size are those of that table, while D and trimming were read from the DNA. The data hold about 250,000 clones, with around 90% observed a single time. This chain joins TRBV27 and TRBJ2-7; 10 bases align to TRBD1. This sequence originates from a woman between 25 and 40 years old with acute or convalescent COVID-19. Sequencing input: peripheral blood. The CDR3 region has the DNA TGTGCCAGCAGTCCCTCTCGGGGACAGGGGTCGTCCGAGCAGTACTTC. This gives the protein CASSPSRGQGSSEQYF.